A single TCR beta chain is shown here with its context. The CDR3 runs 16 residues. The V segment lost 4 bases and the J segment 2 bases; nucleotides outside the gene matches: 10. Germline V gives CDR1 SGHRS, CDR2 YFSETQ. This entry belongs to a study of blood T cell repertoires in COVID-19. About the research overall: COVID-19 samples, acute and convalescent, were from the United States, Italy and Spain. T cells, B-cell-depleted T cells, or PBMCs provided the cDNA or gDNA that served as material.

Authors' methods: Cell counts per sample came from amplifying reference gene primers. This table comes from immunoSEQ multiplex PCR, and its TCRdb copy is limited to in-frame clones, with some not included. V and J calls plus clone size are reproduced from that table; the DNA served to infer D and trimming. The data hold roughly 220,000 clones, with around four fifths observed a single time. The sequence was obtained from a man younger than 45 with active or convalescent COVID-19. J is TRBJ2-5 and V is TRBV5-1; 8 nucleotides align to TRBD2. Sequencing used peripheral blood. CDR3 nucleotides: TGCGCCAGCAGCCCACCTAGTTCGGGGGGGCAAGAGACCCAGTACTTC. Translated: CASSPPSSGGQETQYF.